The 25 T cell receptor beta chains presented below share a single source sample, sequenced in a study of T cell responses to AZD1222 COVID-19 vaccine. Assay: immunoSEQ multiplex PCR; the TCRdb copy retains only in-frame clones and omits some. The profile shows roughly 140,000 clones, 88% of them singletons. The sample was peripheral blood, taken after recovery from COVID-19. These receptors were collected from an adult who had recovered from COVID-19.

The gene calls are TRBV28 and TRBJ1-2; D possibly corresponds to TRBD1 (5 bases). Looked up from germline, CDR1 is MDHEN and CDR2 is SYDVKM. This CDR3 contains 14 residues. Between the trimmed V and J ends, which lost 2 bases and 0 bases, there was a span of 7 bases. The CDR3 coding sequence is TGTGCCAGCAGTTTAGGGGGTTCTAACTATGGCTACACCTTC. It codes for CASSLGGSNYGYTF.

The rearrangement links TRBV6-5 to TRBJ1-5; 10 nucleotides agree with TRBD1. V trimming: 8 bases; J trimming: 6 bases; junction bases outside the gene matches: 4. Germline V lookup: CDR1 MNHEY, CDR2 SVGAGI. This CDR3 contains 13 residues. CDR3 bases: TGTGCCAGCGAGGGGGACAGGGGTCAGCCCCAGCATTTT. Protein sequence: CASEGDRGQPQHF.

The chain joins TRBV5-1 to TRBJ2-7, with unresolved D. The CDR3 totals 13 residues. V gave up 0 bases and J gave up 2 bases, with 6 bases separating them. The germline CDR1 and CDR2 sequences are SGHRS and YFSETQ. For the CDR3, the DNA is TGCGCCAGCAGCTTGGGGCGGCCCTACGAGCAGTACTTC. This translates into CASSLGRPYEQYF.

This clone was observed a single time. The rearrangement uses TRBV2 and TRBJ1-1, with D possibly matching TRBD1 (5 bases). The CDR3 is made up of 10 amino acids. With 10 bases removed from V and 4 bases from J, the gap between germline ends came to 7 bases. Germline loops: CDR1 SNHLY, CDR2 FYNNEI. CDR3 sequence (DNA): TGTGCCACGAGGGGCACTGAAGCTTTCTTT. Its translation: CATRGTEAFF.

This chain links TRBV20-1 with TRBJ1-2; D gene uncertain. CDR3 length: 11 amino acids. Germline assignment: CDR1 DFQATT and CDR2 SNEGSKA (reference sequence). V was trimmed by 3 bases and J by 6 bases, leaving 8 bases between them. The CDR3 bases are TGCAGTGCTAGTTCGGGAAATGGCTACACCTTC. Amino acid sequence: CSASSGNGYTF.

V and J are TRBV4-3 and TRBJ1-5; D unresolved. Germline values: CDR1 LGHNA, CDR2 YSLEER. The CDR3 loop spans 15 amino acids. V was shortened by 1 base and J by 1 base, with 8 bases between the two germline ends. This CDR3 is CASSQVRESNQPQHF. The CDR3 coding sequence is TGCGCCAGCAGCCAAGTCCGAGAGAGCAATCAGCCCCAGCATTTT.

The chain employs TRBV4-2 and TRBJ2-3; D is perhaps TRBD2 (5 bases). Germline CDR1 is LGHNA and CDR2 is YNFKEQ. The CDR3 length is 13 residues. Trimming shortened V by 7 bases and J by 6 bases, and 14 bases separated the two germline ends. The CDR3 region is CASTSSWTDTQYF. In nucleotides, the CDR3 is TGTGCCAGCACCTCCTCATGGACTGATACGCAGTATTTT.

The gene calls are TRBV5-1 and TRBJ2-2, with 7 bases that match TRBD2. Germline V gene sequence: CDR1 SGHRS, CDR2 YFSETQ. V dropped 4 bases and J dropped 3; count of bases not matched to a gene: 15. This CDR3 is 18 amino acids long. This CDR3 is CASSPGLAGVLDTGELFF. The CDR3 DNA is TGCGCCAGCAGCCCAGGACTGGCGGGAGTTCTAGACACCGGGGAGCTGTTTTTT.

The chain has TRBV28 and TRBJ1-2; no clear D gene. The ends were cut back, 4 bases at V and 4 bases at J, with 10 bases in the middle. The CDR3 runs to 13 residues. Germline V gives CDR1 MDHEN, CDR2 SYDVKM. The CDR3 sequence is CASSSPYSYGYTF. CDR3 bases: TGTGCCAGCAGTTCCCCCTATTCCTATGGCTACACCTTC.

The V call is TRBV28, the J call TRBJ1-1; D unclear. Trimming cost V 0 bases and J 5 bases, with 13 bases left between them. The germline gives CDR1 MDHEN, CDR2 SYDVKM. This CDR3 region has 15 residues. CDR3 amino acids: CASSLWGSGRTEAFF. The CDR3 DNA is TGTGCCAGCAGTTTATGGGGGTCTGGTAGGACTGAAGCTTTCTTT.

V and J are TRBV5-6 and TRBJ2-7; the D gene is possibly TRBD1 (7 bases). V lost 0 bases and J 3 bases, leaving 19 bases between the germline ends. Germline V gives CDR1 SGHDT, CDR2 YYEEEE. This CDR3 has 17 amino acids. Here the CDR3 reads CASSLGTGGPVGYEQYF. DNA of the CDR3: TGTGCCAGCAGCTTGGGGACAGGAGGGCCGGTGGGCTACGAGCAGTACTTC.

This chain links TRBV5-1 with TRBJ1-1; 8 nucleotides match TRBD1. The V and J ends lost 0 bases and 10 bases, in that order; junction bases with no gene match: 5. The CDR3 has 13 amino acids. CDR1 is SGHRS and CDR2 is YFSETQ in the germline V gene. The CDR3 region is CASSLAGGFGAFF. The CDR3 DNA reads TGCGCCAGCAGCTTGGCAGGGGGCTTCGGAGCTTTCTTT.

The rearrangement links TRBV6-5 to TRBJ2-1; TRBD2 agrees at 9 bases. Germline assignment: CDR1 MNHEY and CDR2 SVGAGI. Trimming at V came to 7 bases and at J to 5 bases, leaving 6 bases not matched to a gene. The CDR3 has 14 amino acids. The CDR3 is CASKPGLANNEQFF. CDR3 nucleotides: TGTGCCAGCAAACCGGGACTAGCTAACAATGAGCAGTTCTTC.

About this clone itself: One junction end does not reproduce the germline sequence, and a read error may be involved. J is TRBJ2-7 and V is TRBV7-9; D may be TRBD1 (6 bases). The CDR3 contains 16 residues. Per germline, CDR1 SEHNR and CDR2 FQNEAQ (reference sequence). CDR3 in amino acids: CASSLGQTGLSFEQYF. CDR3 nucleotide sequence: TGTGCCAGCAGCTTAGGCCAGACAGGTCTTTCCTTCGAGCAGTACTTC.

The V call is TRBV5-4, the J call TRBJ2-7, with D possibly TRBD2 on 6 matching bases. The germline V and J ends were trimmed by 2 bases and 1 base, with 13 bases remaining between them. Germline values: CDR1 SGHNT, CDR2 YYREEE (reference sequence). CDR3 size: 15 residues. The CDR3 here is CASSFGGTESYEQYF. CDR3 sequence (DNA): TGTGCCAGCAGCTTTGGAGGGACTGAATCCTACGAGCAGTACTTC.

V gene TRBV27 combines with J gene TRBJ2-2; D unresolved. This CDR3 has 18 amino acids. V was clipped by 0 bases and J by 0 bases, with 14 bases between them. The V gene's germline CDR1 is MNHEY and CDR2 SMNVEV (reference sequence). The CDR3 reads CASSLSSPDSANTGELFF. Written as DNA, the CDR3 is TGTGCCAGCAGTTTATCGTCTCCGGATTCCGCGAACACCGGGGAGCTGTTTTTT.

The DNA of the CDR3 is TGTGCCAGCAGCTTATCACTGAGGGAGGGCAAGGGCTACACCTTC. Encoded protein: CASSLSLREGKGYTF. The chain employs TRBV7-9 and TRBJ1-2; no clear D. The V gene lost 2 bases and the J gene lost 8 bases, with 18 bases spanning the gap. The CDR3 totals 15 residues. The germline V gene has CDR1 SEHNR and CDR2 FQNEAQ (reference sequence).

This sequence joins TRBV28 and TRBJ1-2, with 7 bases lining up with TRBD1. V shed 6 bases, J shed 4 bases, and the junction held 11 bases outside the gene matches. From germline, CDR1 is MDHEN and CDR2 SYDVKM. This CDR3 has 15 amino acids. In nucleotides, the CDR3 is TGTGCCAGCAGCGAGGGGGACAGCAGTCTCTATGGCTACACCTTC. It specifies CASSEGDSSLYGYTF.

This sequence joins TRBV11-3 and TRBJ2-2, with TRBD1 matching 7 bases. The CDR3 sequence is 16 residues long. Germline loops: CDR1 SGHNT, CDR2 YENEEA. Trimming took 4 bases from V and 0 from J; bases not matched to a gene: 5. The CDR3 loop reads CASSSWTGSNTGELFF. The CDR3 coding sequence is TGTGCCAGCAGCTCCTGGACAGGATCGAACACCGGGGAGCTGTTTTTT.

V and J are TRBV5-6 and TRBJ1-4, with TRBD1 matching over 10 bases. V shed 1 base and J 2 bases; nucleotides not matched to a gene: 5. The CDR3 loop spans 17 amino acids. CDR1 is SGHDT and CDR2 is YYEEEE in the germline V gene. The CDR3 here is CASSLFGQGGTNEKLFF. The CDR3 DNA sequence: TGTGCCAGCAGCTTGTTCGGACAGGGGGGGACTAATGAAAAACTGTTTTTT.

The chain is built from TRBV28 and TRBJ1-4; D gene unclear. The CDR3 runs 12 residues. V dropped 5 bases and J dropped 10 bases, with 11 bases sitting between them. The germline CDR1 and CDR2 sequences are MDHEN and SYDVKM. The CDR3 DNA follows: TGTGCCAGCAGTATACAAAAGGGAAAACTGTTTTTT. Its translation: CASSIQKGKLFF.

The J gene is TRBJ2-6, the V gene TRBV2, with D possibly being TRBD1 or TRBD2 (5 bases each). This CDR3 has 16 residues. Per germline, CDR1 SNHLY and CDR2 FYNNEI. Trimming took 3 bases from V and 0 from J, leaving 9 bases between them. CDR3 amino acids: CASSDWGSSGANVLTF. For the CDR3, the DNA is TGTGCCAGCAGTGACTGGGGGAGCTCTGGGGCCAACGTCCTGACTTTC.

The chain links TRBV13 to TRBJ2-7, with D perhaps given as TRBD1 or TRBD2 (5 bases each). Trimming cost V 0 bases and J 2 bases, with 8 bases left between them. This CDR3 is 14 amino acids long. Germline assignment: CDR1 PRHDT and CDR2 FYEKMQ (reference sequence). CDR3 residues: CASSLGGGTYEQYF. CDR3 nucleotide sequence: TGTGCCAGCAGCTTAGGTGGGGGTACCTACGAGCAGTACTTC.

This clone was observed once. This chain joins TRBV2 and TRBJ1-5, with D possibly being TRBD1 (5 bases). Trimming left V 9 bases short and J 6 bases short, with 15 bases between. CDR3 size: 13 residues. Germline-derived CDR1 and CDR2 are SNHLY and FYNNEI. The CDR3 here is CASTPGNAQPQHF. The CDR3 region has the DNA TGTGCCAGTACCCCAGGGAACGCTCAGCCCCAGCATTTT.

The chain joins TRBV4-3 to TRBJ2-4; maybe TRBD2 (5 bases). The CDR3 runs to 13 residues. Per the germline V gene, CDR1 is LGHNA and CDR2 is YSLEER. Trimming pared 0 bases from V and 6 bases from J, leaving 6 bases between. As DNA, the CDR3 is TGCGCCAGCAGCCAAGAGAGCGGAAACATTCAGTACTTC. Its translation: CASSQESGNIQYF.